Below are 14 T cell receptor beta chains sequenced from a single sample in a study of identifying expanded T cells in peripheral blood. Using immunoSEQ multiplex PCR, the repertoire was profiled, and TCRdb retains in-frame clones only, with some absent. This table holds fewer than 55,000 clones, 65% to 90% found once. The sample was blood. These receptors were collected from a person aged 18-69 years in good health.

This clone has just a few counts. The CDR3 reads CASSIGARVDEQYF. The CDR3 nucleotides read TGTGCCAGTAGTATCGGGGCCAGGGTGGACGAGCAGTACTTC. This rearrangement joins TRBV19 to TRBJ2-7; D might be TRBD1 or TRBD2, each matching 5 bases. Germline assignment: CDR1 LNHDA and CDR2 SQIVND (reference sequence). The CDR3 contains 14 residues. Deletions cut 3 bases from V and 5 bases from J, with 14 bases between.

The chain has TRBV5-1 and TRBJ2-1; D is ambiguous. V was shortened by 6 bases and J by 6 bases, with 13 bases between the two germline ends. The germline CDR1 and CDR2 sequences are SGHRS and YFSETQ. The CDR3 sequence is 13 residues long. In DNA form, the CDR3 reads TGCGCCAGCACCCCGGCCCTAGGCAATGAGCAGTTCTTC. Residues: CASTPALGNEQFF.

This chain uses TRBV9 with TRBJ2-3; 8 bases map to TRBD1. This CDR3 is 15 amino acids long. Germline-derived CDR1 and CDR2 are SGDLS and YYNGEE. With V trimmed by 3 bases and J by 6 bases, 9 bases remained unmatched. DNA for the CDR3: TGTGCCAGCAGCGGGACAGGGTTTGGGGTTGATACGCAGTATTTT. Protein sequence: CASSGTGFGVDTQYF.

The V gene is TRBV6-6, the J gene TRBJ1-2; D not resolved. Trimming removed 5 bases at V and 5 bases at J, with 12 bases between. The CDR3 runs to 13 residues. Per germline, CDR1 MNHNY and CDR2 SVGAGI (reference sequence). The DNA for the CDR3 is TGTGCCAGCAGTGGTAGGGAGGTTTATGGCTACACCTTC. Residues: CASSGREVYGYTF.

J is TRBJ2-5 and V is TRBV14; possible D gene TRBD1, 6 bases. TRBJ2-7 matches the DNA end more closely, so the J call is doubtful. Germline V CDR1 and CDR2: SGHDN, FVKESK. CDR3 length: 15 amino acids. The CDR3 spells CASSHEAGESYEQYF. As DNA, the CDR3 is TGTGCCAGCAGCCACGAGGCAGGGGAGTCTTACGAGCAGTACTTC.

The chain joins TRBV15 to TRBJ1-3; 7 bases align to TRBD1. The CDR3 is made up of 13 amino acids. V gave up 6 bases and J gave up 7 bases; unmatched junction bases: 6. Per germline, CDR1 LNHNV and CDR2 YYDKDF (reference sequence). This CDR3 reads CATRRDRENTIYF. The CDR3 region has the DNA TGTGCCACCAGGAGGGACAGAGAGAACACCATATATTTT.

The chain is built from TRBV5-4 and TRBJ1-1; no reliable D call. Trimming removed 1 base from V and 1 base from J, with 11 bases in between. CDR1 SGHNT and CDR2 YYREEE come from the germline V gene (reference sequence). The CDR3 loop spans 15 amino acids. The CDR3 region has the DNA TGTGCCAGCAGCTTGAAGGCAGTTCGGAACACTGAAGCTTTCTTT. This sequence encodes CASSLKAVRNTEAFF.

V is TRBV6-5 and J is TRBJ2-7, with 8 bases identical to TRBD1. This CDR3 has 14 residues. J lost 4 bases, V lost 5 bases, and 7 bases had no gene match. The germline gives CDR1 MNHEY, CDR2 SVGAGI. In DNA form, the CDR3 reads TGTGCCAGCAGTCAGAGGGACAGGCAATACGAGCAGTACGTC. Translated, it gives CASSQRDRQYEQYV.

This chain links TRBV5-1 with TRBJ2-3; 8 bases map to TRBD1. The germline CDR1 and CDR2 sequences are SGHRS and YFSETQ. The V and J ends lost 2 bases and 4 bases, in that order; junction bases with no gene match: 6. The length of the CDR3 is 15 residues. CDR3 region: CASSLGQGWSDTQYF. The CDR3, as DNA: TGCGCCAGCAGCTTAGGACAGGGATGGTCAGATACGCAGTATTTT.

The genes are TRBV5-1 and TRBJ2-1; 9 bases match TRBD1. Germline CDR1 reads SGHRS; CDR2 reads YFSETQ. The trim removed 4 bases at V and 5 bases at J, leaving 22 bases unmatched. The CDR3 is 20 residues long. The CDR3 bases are TGCGCCAGCAGCCCCACCGTCCCGGGACAGGGATGGCAGCGGAACAATGAGCAGTTCTTC. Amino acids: CASSPTVPGQGWQRNNEQFF. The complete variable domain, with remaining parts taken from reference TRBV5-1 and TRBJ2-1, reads KAGVTQTPRYLIKTRGQQVTLSCSPISGHRSVSWYQQTPGQGLQFLFEYFSETQRNKGNFPGRFSGRQFSNSRSEMNVSTLELGDSALYLCASSPTVPGQGWQRNNEQFFGPGTRLTVL.

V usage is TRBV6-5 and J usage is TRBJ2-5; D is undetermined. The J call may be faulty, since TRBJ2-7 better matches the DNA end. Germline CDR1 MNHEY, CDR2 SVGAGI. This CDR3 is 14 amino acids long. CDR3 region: CASSYSSQTYEQYF. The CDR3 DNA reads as TGTGCCAGCAGTTACTCTTCCCAAACCTACGAGCAGTACTTC.

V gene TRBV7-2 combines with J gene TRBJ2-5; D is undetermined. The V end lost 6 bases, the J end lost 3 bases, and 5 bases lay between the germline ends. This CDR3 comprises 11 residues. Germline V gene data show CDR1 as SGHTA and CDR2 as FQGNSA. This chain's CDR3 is CASSYEETQYF. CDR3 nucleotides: TGTGCCAGCAGTTATGAAGAGACCCAGTACTTC.

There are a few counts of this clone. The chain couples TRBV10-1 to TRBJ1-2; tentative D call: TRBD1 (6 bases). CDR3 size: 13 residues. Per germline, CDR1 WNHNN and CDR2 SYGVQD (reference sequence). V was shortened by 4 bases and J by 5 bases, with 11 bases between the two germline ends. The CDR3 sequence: CASSGQDGYGYTF. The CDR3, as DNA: TGCGCCAGCAGTGGACAGGATGGGTATGGCTACACCTTC.

The CDR3 sequence is CASSVGQLVNGGVRDTQYF. As DNA, the CDR3 is TGTGCCAGCAGCGTAGGGCAACTCGTGAACGGGGGAGTCCGAGATACGCAGTATTTT. V usage is TRBV9 and J usage is TRBJ2-3; tentative D call: TRBD2 (6 bases). The CDR3 spans 19 residues. With 0 bases removed from V and 5 bases from J, the gap between germline ends came to 25 bases. Per germline, CDR1 SGDLS and CDR2 YYNGEE.